This TCR beta chain was identified in a study of shared clonotypes between healthy human individuals. V was clipped by 3 bases and J by 0 bases, with 9 bases between them. CDR1 and CDR2 (germline): GTSNPN, SVGIG (reference sequence). The CDR3 is made up of 14 amino acids. For each subset, genomic DNA was distributed in equal portions over several immunoSEQ plates. The method was immunoSEQ multiplex PCR; TCRdb's version includes in-frame clones alone and lacks a portion of them. This table holds about 490,000 clones, around 85% found once. This clonotype was obtained from a woman aged 40 to 50 in good health. Some clones in this sample may be carry-over from other donors' samples. This chain uses TRBV30 with TRBJ1-5; D remains unclear. Sequencing was carried out using PBMCs. CDR3 region: CAWRVKGSNQPQHF. CDR3 nucleotides: TGTGCCTGGAGGGTAAAGGGTAGCAATCAGCCCCAGCATTTT.